This passage covers 15 T cell receptor beta chains from one sample sequenced in a study of T cell responses to AZD1222 COVID-19 vaccine. The table came from immunoSEQ multiplex PCR; TCRdb's copy has only in-frame clones and leaves some out. Here the sample spans 110,000 or so clones, 91% being singletons. The specimen was peripheral blood, collected on day 0 of AZD1222 vaccination. The source is an adult in good health.

The chain carries TRBV2 and TRBJ1-1; D call uncertain. Germline V gene data show CDR1 as SNHLY and CDR2 as FYNNEI. V dropped 4 bases and J dropped 3 bases, with 9 bases sitting between them. The CDR3 runs to 13 residues. The CDR3 DNA follows: TGTGCCAGCAGTGCGGTCGTGGACACTGAAGCTTTCTTT. Translation gives CASSAVVDTEAFF. Using reference TRBV2 and TRBJ1-1 for the parts outside the CDR3, the full variable domain is EPEVTQTPSHQVTQMGQEVILRCVPISNHLYFYWYRQILGQKVEFLVSFYNNEISEKSEIFDDQFSVERPDGSNFTLKIRSTKLEDSAMYFCASSAVVDTEAFFGQGTRLTVV.

The J gene is TRBJ1-2, the V gene TRBV18; no clear D. The CDR3 covers 12 residues. Per the germline V gene, CDR1 is KGHSH and CDR2 is LQKENI. Trimming removed 3 bases at V and 6 bases at J, with 8 bases between. Written as DNA, the CDR3 is TGTGCCAGCTCACCTTGGTACGATGGCTACACCTTC. Amino acids: CASSPWYDGYTF.

The V gene is TRBV19, the J gene TRBJ1-1; possibly TRBD1 for D (5 bases). The length of the CDR3 is 13 residues. The germline CDR1 and CDR2 sequences are LNHDA and SQIVND (reference sequence). With 6 bases removed from V and 1 base from J, the gap between germline ends came to 9 bases. CDR3 residues: CASSQQANTEAFF. CDR3 in DNA: TGTGCCAGTAGCCAACAGGCGAACACTGAAGCTTTCTTT. The variable domain in full, with the rest retrieved from reference TRBV19 and TRBJ1-1, is DGGITQSPKYLFRKEGQNVTLSCEQNLNHDAMYWYRQDPGQGLRLIYYSQIVNDFQKGDIAEGYSVSREKKESFPLTVTSAQKNPTAFYLCASSQQANTEAFFGQGTRLTVV.

The chain is built from TRBV6-2 or TRBV6-3 and TRBJ2-3; D not certain. The V gene's germline CDR1 is MNHEY and CDR2 SVGEGT. V lost 2 bases to trimming and J lost 3 bases, with 9 bases between them. This CDR3 spans 14 amino acids. This CDR3 is CASSYVSETDTQYF. In DNA, the CDR3 is TGTGCCAGCAGTTACGTGAGTGAGACAGATACGCAGTATTTT.

The chain joins TRBV6-5 to TRBJ2-1; 8 positions agree with TRBD2. J lost 4 bases, V lost 4 bases, and 9 bases had no gene match. Germline V lookup: CDR1 MNHEY, CDR2 SVGAGI. The CDR3 covers 16 residues. Here the CDR3 DNA reads TGTGCCAGCAGTTCCAATAGCGGGACTCTTTACAATGAGCAGTTCTTC. It yields the protein CASSSNSGTLYNEQFF.

DNA of the CDR3: TGTGCCTGGAGTGTCCCCCCGACCGCAGGGAGCTATGGCTACACCTTC. Protein product: CAWSVPPTAGSYGYTF. This chain links TRBV30 with TRBJ1-2, with D perhaps TRBD1 (5 bases). Germline V gives CDR1 GTSNPN, CDR2 SVGIG (reference sequence). V dropped 0 bases and J dropped 4 bases, with 18 bases sitting between them. CDR3 length: 16 residues.

This chain joins TRBV18 and TRBJ2-7; TRBD1 matches at 9 bases. The germline CDR1 and CDR2 sequences are KGHSH and LQKENI. The length of the CDR3 is 16 residues. The V gene end was trimmed by 6 bases and the J gene end by 0 bases; junction bases not matched to a gene: 9. In DNA, the CDR3 is TGTGCCAGCTCGTTCGTCCGGGACAGGGCCTCCTACGAGCAGTACTTC. This gives the protein CASSFVRDRASYEQYF.

The CDR3 here is CASSLGGLYEQYF. The DNA for the CDR3 is TGTGCCAGCAGTTTGGGGGGACTCTACGAGCAGTACTTC. This chain joins TRBV27 and TRBJ2-7; a possible D gene is TRBD2 (6 bases). Looked up from germline, CDR1 is MNHEY and CDR2 is SMNVEV (reference sequence). V lost 3 bases and J 3 bases, leaving 9 bases between the germline ends. The CDR3 is 13 residues long.

The CDR3 bases are TGTGCCAGCAGCCCCGGGGGAGTTAACTATGGCTACACCTTC. Encoded protein: CASSPGGVNYGYTF. V is TRBV3-1 (or the pseudogene TRBV3-2) and J is TRBJ1-2, with D perhaps matching TRBD1 (5 bases). CDR1 and CDR2 from the germline V gene are LGHDT and YNNKEL (reference sequence). The CDR3 has 14 amino acids. Trimming removed 4 bases from V and 1 base from J, with 10 bases in between.

This chain connects TRBV9 to TRBJ2-5, with no clear D. Trimming cost V 0 bases and J 1 base, with 4 bases left between them. The germline V gene encodes CDR1 SGDLS and CDR2 YYNGEE. The CDR3 loop spans 13 amino acids. CDR3 amino acids: CASSVAPQETQYF. CDR3 in DNA: TGTGCCAGCAGCGTAGCACCCCAAGAGACCCAGTACTTC.

The J gene is TRBJ2-7, the V gene TRBV29-1; 7 bases are shared with TRBD1. CDR3 length: 14 residues. V lost 4 bases, J lost 0 bases, and 6 bases stayed unmatched. Per the germline V gene, CDR1 is SQVTM and CDR2 is ANQGSEA. The CDR3 loop reads CSVGGRQGSYEQYF. CDR3 sequence (DNA): TGCAGCGTTGGGGGGAGACAGGGCTCCTACGAGCAGTACTTC.

The J gene is TRBJ2-7, the V gene TRBV6-5; a weak D match, TRBD1 (6 bases). Germline V gene data show CDR1 as MNHEY and CDR2 as SVGAGI. V was clipped by 6 bases and J by 4 bases, with 16 bases between them. The CDR3 length is 14 residues. CDR3 sequence (DNA): TGTGCCAGCAGCCCGATAACAGGGCTGTACGAGCAGTACTTC. This codes for CASSPITGLYEQYF.

J is TRBJ1-1 and V is TRBV3-1 (or the pseudogene TRBV3-2), with TRBD1 identical over 11 bases. The CDR3 has 15 residues. CDR1 and CDR2 (germline): LGHDT, YNNKEL (reference sequence). The trim removed 4 bases at V and 4 bases at J, leaving 5 bases unmatched. CDR3 sequence reads: CASSLPGTGGTEAFF. CDR3 nucleotides: TGTGCCAGCAGCCTGCCGGGGACAGGGGGCACTGAAGCTTTCTTT.

This rearrangement joins TRBV5-4 to TRBJ1-2; D is unclear. The CDR3 has 15 amino acids. Trimming removed 0 bases at V and 8 bases at J, with 17 bases between. CDR1 SGHNT and CDR2 YYREEE come from the germline V gene (reference sequence). The CDR3 sequence: CASSLAGRNSLGYTF. The CDR3 nucleotides are TGTGCCAGCAGCTTGGCCGGACGGAACTCCCTCGGCTACACCTTC.

This clone showed up just once. This sequence joins TRBV27 and TRBJ2-3, with D perhaps assigned TRBD1 or TRBD2 (6 bases each). Germline CDR1 MNHEY, CDR2 SMNVEV (reference sequence). V lost 7 bases and J lost 6, with 14 bases in between. The CDR3 is 13 amino acids. CDR3 sequence (DNA): TGTGCCAGCACTCCCCTAGGGGGGGATACGCAGTATTTT. It is translated as CASTPLGGDTQYF.